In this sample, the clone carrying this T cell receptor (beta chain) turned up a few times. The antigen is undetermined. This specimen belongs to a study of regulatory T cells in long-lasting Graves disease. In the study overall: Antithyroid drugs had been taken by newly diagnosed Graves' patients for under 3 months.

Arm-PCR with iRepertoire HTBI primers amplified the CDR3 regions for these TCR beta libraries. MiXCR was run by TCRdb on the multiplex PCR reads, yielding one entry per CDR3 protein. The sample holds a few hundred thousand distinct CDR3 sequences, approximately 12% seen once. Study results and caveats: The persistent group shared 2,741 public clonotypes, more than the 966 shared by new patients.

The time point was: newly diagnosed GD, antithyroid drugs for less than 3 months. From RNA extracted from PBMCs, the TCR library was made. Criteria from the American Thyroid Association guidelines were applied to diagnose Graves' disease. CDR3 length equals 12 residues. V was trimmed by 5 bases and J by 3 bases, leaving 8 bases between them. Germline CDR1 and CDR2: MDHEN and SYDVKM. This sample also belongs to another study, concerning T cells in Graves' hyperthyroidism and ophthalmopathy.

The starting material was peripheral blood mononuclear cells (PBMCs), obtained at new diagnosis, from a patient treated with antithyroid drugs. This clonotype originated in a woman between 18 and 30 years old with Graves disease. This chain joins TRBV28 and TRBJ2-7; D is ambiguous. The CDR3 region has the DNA TGTGCCAGCAGTCCCCCAGTCTACGAGCAGTACTTC. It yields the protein CASSPPVYEQYF.